This T cell receptor (beta chain) was identified in a study of regulatory T cells in long-lasting Graves disease. Time point defined: persistent/refractory GD, antithyroid drugs over 5 years with positive TRAb. Following extraction of RNA from PBMCs, that RNA was used to make the TCR library. Relying on iRepertoire HTBI primers and Arm-PCR of CDR3 regions, the team built TCR beta libraries. One entry per CDR3 protein, called by TCRdb with MiXCR from the multiplex PCR reads. This sample has about 290,000 distinct CDR3 sequences, with approximately 20% found just once. CDR1 MNHNS and CDR2 SASEGT come from the germline V gene. This CDR3 is built from 14 residues. V was clipped by 7 bases and J by 4 bases, with 13 bases between them. Ten or more counts support this clonotype.

This sequence was found in a female donor with Graves disease. This chain links TRBV6-1 with TRBJ2-2; D not resolved. The sample here was peripheral blood mononuclear cells (PBMCs), taken when the disease was refractory, from a patient treated with antithyroid drugs. The CDR3 DNA reads TGTGCCAGCACGGTTGGGGTCAGCACCGGGGAGCTGTTTTTT. Protein sequence: CASTVGVSTGELFF.